Sequencing of this T cell receptor (beta chain) was carried out in a study of blood T cell repertoires in COVID-19. Study information: Acute and convalescent COVID-19 specimens originated in the United States, Italy and Spain. In each case, the material was cDNA or gDNA derived from T cells, B-cell-depleted T cells, or PBMCs.

As originally analysed: Estimation of nucleated cell counts was performed using reference gene primer amplification. Measured with immunoSEQ multiplex PCR; TCRdb has only the in-frame clones, and not every one. That table gives V, J and clone size, and the DNA gave D and trimming. Of 150,000 to 200,000 clones in the sample, about 85% are singletons; the top ten hold less than 3.5%. Germline values: CDR1 WNHNN, CDR2 SYGVQD (reference sequence). This CDR3 is 15 amino acids long. Germline trimming cut 2 bases from V and 0 bases from J; bases unmatched to any gene: 3. The V and J genes are TRBV10-1 and TRBJ2-7; 8 nucleotides line up with TRBD2. The specimen sequenced was peripheral blood. The TCR comes from a woman aged 30 to 39 with active or convalescent COVID-19. The CDR3 region has the DNA TGCGCCAGCAGTGAGGGCGGGGGGCCCTCCTACGAGCAGTACTTC. Its protein is CASSEGGGPSYEQYF.